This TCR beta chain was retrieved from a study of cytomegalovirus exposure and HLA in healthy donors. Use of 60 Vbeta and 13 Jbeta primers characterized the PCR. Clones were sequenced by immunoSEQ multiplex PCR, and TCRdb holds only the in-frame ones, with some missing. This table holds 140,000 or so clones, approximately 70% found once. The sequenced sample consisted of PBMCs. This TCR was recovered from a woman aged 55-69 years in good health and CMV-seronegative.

The CDR3 DNA follows: TGTGCCAGCAGCGTAGAGGCAGGGGTGTTAGATACGCAGTATTTT. Translated: CASSVEAGVLDTQYF. This chain connects TRBV9 to TRBJ2-3; D might be TRBD1 (6 bases). The CDR3 has 15 amino acids. Per germline, CDR1 SGDLS and CDR2 YYNGEE. Deletions cut 0 bases from V and 5 bases from J, with 13 bases between.